Sequencing of this TCR beta chain was carried out in a study of blood T cell repertoires in COVID-19. The method was immunoSEQ multiplex PCR; TCRdb's version includes in-frame clones alone and lacks a portion of them. The table has more than 250,000 clones, 90% seen once; the top ten hold about 1.7%. The CDR3 has 15 residues. Germline assignment: CDR1 SNHLY and CDR2 FYNNEI. Trimming cost V 7 bases and J 4 bases; bases outside gene matches: 6. The sample taken for sequencing was PBMCs or T cells enriched from blood (not recorded which). The J gene is TRBJ1-5, the V gene TRBV2; TRBD1 agrees at 11 bases. The sequence came from a woman younger than 30 with acute COVID-19. CDR3 coding DNA: TGTGCCAGCACCCCGGGACAGGGGGTTAATCAGCCCCAGCATTTT. It translates to CASTPGQGVNQPQHF.